What follows are 31 T cell receptor beta chains derived from one specimen sequenced in a study of cytomegalovirus exposure and HLA in healthy donors. The primer mix had 60 Vbeta and 13 Jbeta primers. Assay: immunoSEQ multiplex PCR; the TCRdb copy retains only in-frame clones and omits some. The table shows about 140,000 clones, with about 80% occurring only once. Sequencing used PBMCs. The receptors were gathered from a middle-aged man in good health and CMV-seropositive.

The rearrangement links TRBV10-3 to TRBJ2-7, with 12 positions matching TRBD2. The CDR3 spans 16 residues. Germline CDR1 reads ENHRY; CDR2 reads SYGVKD. Losses at the gene ends were 4 bases for V and 4 bases for J; bases not matched to a gene: 8. CDR3 in DNA: TGTGCCATCAGTGGACTCCTAGCGGGAGGGACGTACGAGCAGTACTTC. Its translation is CAISGLLAGGTYEQYF.

This clone has only a few counts. The rearrangement links TRBV6-1 to TRBJ2-5; 7 bases agree with TRBD1. V shed 3 bases and J 5 bases; nucleotides not matched to a gene: 3. Germline V gene lookup returns CDR1 MNHNS and CDR2 SASEGT. The CDR3 consists of 13 residues. The CDR3 DNA sequence: TGTGCCAGCAGTGAGAGGGGGCGTGAGACCCAGTACTTC. Translation: CASSERGRETQYF.

This clone has only a few counts. Other DNA sequences within the sample encode an identical CDR3. The chain links TRBV7-9 to TRBJ2-1; possibly TRBD2 for D (5 bases). V dropped 3 bases and J dropped 0 bases, with 12 bases sitting between them. Germline V gene data show CDR1 as SEHNR and CDR2 as FQNEAQ (reference sequence). The CDR3 is 16 amino acids. The CDR3 reads CASSFGGSSSYNEQFF. The CDR3 bases are TGTGCCAGCAGCTTTGGAGGATCAAGCTCCTACAATGAGCAGTTCTTC.

This chain connects TRBV13 to TRBJ2-1; D perhaps matches TRBD2 (6 bases). The CDR3 has 18 residues. Germline assignment: CDR1 PRHDT and CDR2 FYEKMQ (reference sequence). Trimming took off 5 bases at V and 4 bases at J, with 24 bases between the two ends. CDR3 DNA: TGTGCCAGCAGCCAAGAAGGGAGCGGGCCCCTCTTTTACAATGAGCAGTTCTTC. This translates into CASSQEGSGPLFYNEQFF.

This chain uses TRBV9 with TRBJ2-6, with 12 nucleotides matching TRBD1. After removal of 0 bases from V and 3 bases from J, the junction contained 4 bases not matched to a gene. The CDR3 contains 18 residues. Germline V gives CDR1 SGDLS, CDR2 YYNGEE. The CDR3 here is CASSVGGDRGRGANVLTF. DNA for the CDR3: TGTGCCAGCAGCGTAGGTGGGGACAGGGGGCGTGGGGCCAACGTCCTGACTTTC.

The chain employs TRBV15 and TRBJ1-4; D is uncertain. Germline loops: CDR1 LNHNV, CDR2 YYDKDF (reference sequence). Trimming removed 3 bases at V and 7 bases at J, with 9 bases between. The CDR3 totals 13 residues. CDR3 nucleotide sequence: TGTGCCACCAGCAGGACAATTAGTGAAAAACTGTTTTTT. Translating gives CATSRTISEKLFF.

The J gene is TRBJ1-3, the V gene TRBV2; D is ambiguous. Germline values: CDR1 SNHLY, CDR2 FYNNEI. Trimming stripped 3 bases from V and 0 bases from J, with 9 bases between. This CDR3 has 15 residues. CDR3 nucleotides: TGTGCCAGCAGTGATGCCCGGGTCTCTGGAAACACCATATATTTT. This sequence encodes CASSDARVSGNTIYF.

This rearrangement joins TRBV18 to TRBJ2-7; D may be TRBD1 (5 bases). The V end lost 0 bases, the J end lost 5 bases, and 14 bases lay between the germline ends. The germline gives CDR1 KGHSH, CDR2 LQKENI. This CDR3 spans 15 amino acids. CDR3 sequence (DNA): TGTGCCAGCTCACCACCGGGGCAGGTAGGCCACGAGCAGTACTTC. Its translation is CASSPPGQVGHEQYF. The variable domain in full, with the rest retrieved from reference TRBV18 and TRBJ2-7, is NAGVMQNPRHLVRRRGQEARLRCSPMKGHSHVYWYRQLPEEGLKFMVYLQKENIIDESGMPKERFSAEFPKEGPSILRIQQVVRGDSAAYFCASSPPGQVGHEQYFGPGTRLTVT.

In this sample, this clone turned up once. V and J are TRBV6-1 and TRBJ2-7, with 8 bases identical to TRBD1. There are 16 residues in the CDR3. Unmatched junction bases numbered 7, after V lost 3 bases and J lost 0 bases. Looked up from germline, CDR1 is MNHNS and CDR2 is SASEGT. In DNA, the CDR3 is TGTGCCAGCAGTGACTTCAGGGGGCTGAGCTCCTACGAGCAGTACTTC. As protein: CASSDFRGLSSYEQYF.

This rearrangement joins TRBV29-1 to TRBJ1-3; tentatively, D is TRBD1 (5 bases). This CDR3 has 14 amino acids. Trimming removed 6 bases from V and 0 bases from J, with 12 bases in between. Germline-derived CDR1 and CDR2 are SQVTM and ANQGSEA. The CDR3 here is CSVAGRNSGNTIYF. DNA of the CDR3: TGCAGCGTCGCGGGACGGAACTCTGGAAACACCATATATTTT.

The V and J genes are TRBV9 and TRBJ2-1; D is unclear. Trimming shortened V by 4 bases and J by 3 bases, and 14 bases separated the two germline ends. Germline CDR1 is SGDLS and CDR2 is YYNGEE. CDR3 length: 15 amino acids. The CDR3 loop is CASSPDLEYYNEQFF. In nucleotides, the CDR3 is TGTGCCAGCAGCCCGGATCTGGAGTACTACAATGAGCAGTTCTTC. Filled out from reference TRBV9 and TRBJ2-1, the complete variable domain reads DSGVTQTPKHLITATGQRVTLRCSPRSGDLSVYWYQQSLDQGLQFLIQYYNGEERAKGNILERFSAQQFPDLHSELNLSSLELGDSALYFCASSPDLEYYNEQFFGPGTRLTVL.

The chain uses TRBV6-5 and TRBJ1-2; 10 nucleotides match TRBD1. This CDR3 region has 15 residues. J gave up 6 bases and V 0 bases, and 4 bases lay outside the gene matches. CDR1 and CDR2 from the germline V gene are MNHEY and SVGAGI. The CDR3, as DNA: TGTGCCAGCAGTTACTCCCCGGGACAGGGGCATGGCTACACCTTC. Residues: CASSYSPGQGHGYTF.

The rearrangement uses TRBV2 and TRBJ2-1; TRBD2 matches at 9 bases. The CDR3 totals 16 residues. J lost 0 bases, V lost 3 bases, and 3 bases had no gene match. Looked up from germline, CDR1 is SNHLY and CDR2 is FYNNEI. The CDR3 coding sequence is TGTGCCAGCAGTGATACTAGCGGGCGCTCCTACAATGAGCAGTTCTTC. It specifies CASSDTSGRSYNEQFF.

The chain couples TRBV4-1 to TRBJ2-5; D is possibly TRBD2 (6 bases). The CDR3 length is 14 residues. V gave up 4 bases and J gave up 1 base, with 10 bases separating them. Germline CDR1 reads MGHRA; CDR2 reads YSYEKL. CDR3 loop: CASSLGLLQETQYF. The CDR3 DNA follows: TGCGCCAGCAGCCTGGGACTGCTCCAAGAGACCCAGTACTTC.

The rearrangement joins TRBV6-6 to TRBJ2-6; D gene unclear. The CDR3 runs to 16 residues. Per germline, CDR1 MNHNY and CDR2 SVGAGI (reference sequence). Trimming pared 4 bases from V and 0 bases from J, leaving 10 bases between. Written as DNA, the CDR3 is TGTGCCAGCAGTTGGGCAGCCCTCTCTGGGGCCAACGTCCTGACTTTC. This gives the protein CASSWAALSGANVLTF.

The chain has TRBV4-3 and TRBJ1-6; the D is unclear. The germline V gene encodes CDR1 LGHNA and CDR2 YSLEER. This CDR3 region has 13 residues. The V and J ends lost 6 bases and 13 bases respectively, with 16 bases between them. The CDR3 reads CASSLTAARPLHF. DNA of the CDR3: TGCGCCAGCAGTCTAACAGCCGCCCGGCCCCTCCACTTT.

The J gene is TRBJ2-5, the V gene TRBV13; 8 nucleotides align to TRBD2. This CDR3 is 15 amino acids long. J lost 5 bases, V lost 6 bases, and 11 bases had no gene match. From germline, CDR1 is PRHDT and CDR2 FYEKMQ (reference sequence). CDR3 bases: TGTGCCAGCAGTTTCGCGCTAGCGGGTCCCGAGACCCAGTACTTC. It is translated as CASSFALAGPETQYF. The full variable domain, rest sourced from reference TRBV13 and TRBJ2-5, is AAGVIQSPRHLIKEKRETATLKCYPIPRHDTVYWYQQGPGQDPQFLISFYEKMQSDKGSIPDRFSAQQFSDYHSELNMSSLELGDSALYFCASSFALAGPETQYFGPGTRLLVL.

This clone has just a few counts. V gene TRBV5-1 combines with J gene TRBJ1-3, with TRBD1 matching over 7 bases. This CDR3 is 14 amino acids long. V trimming: 8 bases; J trimming: 2 bases; junction bases outside the gene matches: 7. The germline V gene encodes CDR1 SGHRS and CDR2 YFSETQ. The CDR3 is CASRPGTAGNTIYF. The DNA for the CDR3 is TGCGCCAGTCGCCCCGGGACAGCTGGAAACACCATATATTTT.

This clone appeared once. This chain uses TRBV2 with TRBJ2-7; TRBD2 is a possible D gene (5 bases). The CDR3 has 13 amino acids. The germline V and J ends were trimmed by 6 bases and 3 bases, with 12 bases remaining between them. CDR1 and CDR2 from the germline V gene are SNHLY and FYNNEI. The CDR3 bases are TGTGCCAGCAGACGTTTCGGGGTCTACGAGCAGTACTTC. It yields the protein CASRRFGVYEQYF.

J is TRBJ2-1 and V is TRBV9, with D hard to call. V was pared by 3 bases and J by 0 bases, with 10 bases between. In germline, CDR1 is SGDLS, CDR2 YYNGEE. CDR3 length: 15 amino acids. CDR3 protein: CASSAKQSSYNEQFF. As DNA, the CDR3 is TGTGCCAGCAGCGCAAAACAGAGCTCCTACAATGAGCAGTTCTTC.

This clone appeared a single time. The chain links TRBV19 to TRBJ2-5; D gene ambiguous. The germline V and J ends were trimmed by 3 bases and 1 base, with 6 bases remaining between them. The germline V gene encodes CDR1 LNHDA and CDR2 SQIVND (reference sequence). The CDR3 is 13 residues long. The CDR3, as DNA: TGTGCCAGTAGTATGAGTATCCAAGAGACCCAGTACTTC. This translates into CASSMSIQETQYF.

The chain joins TRBV5-5 to TRBJ2-1, with 11 positions matching TRBD2. Losses at the gene ends were 4 bases for V and 1 base for J; bases not matched to a gene: 1. There are 15 residues in the CDR3. CDR1 and CDR2 from the germline V gene are SGHKS and YYEKEE (reference sequence). The CDR3 DNA is TGTGCCAGCAGCCGACTAGCGGGGTCCTACAATGAGCAGTTCTTC. It yields the protein CASSRLAGSYNEQFF.

This clone was counted once. This chain joins TRBV19 and TRBJ2-7, with 7 bases fitting TRBD1. Germline V gene lookup returns CDR1 LNHDA and CDR2 SQIVND (reference sequence). J gave up 0 bases and V 8 bases, and 7 bases lay outside the gene matches. This CDR3 is built from 14 residues. The CDR3 nucleotides read TGTGCCAGTTCCGGGACAGCGTTCTCCTACGAGCAGTACTTC. Residues: CASSGTAFSYEQYF.

This chain uses TRBV18 with TRBJ2-7, with a weak D call TRBD1 (6 bases). The germline V gene encodes CDR1 KGHSH and CDR2 LQKENI. This CDR3 is 12 amino acids long. With 5 bases removed from V and 3 bases from J, the gap between germline ends came to 8 bases. The CDR3 loop is CASSKDSYEQYF. The CDR3, as DNA: TGTGCCAGCTCAAAGGACAGCTACGAGCAGTACTTC.

The chain employs TRBV7-9 and TRBJ2-7, with 8 bases fitting TRBD2. Germline CDR1 and CDR2: SEHNR and FQNEAQ (reference sequence). The J segment lost 2 bases and the V segment lost 4 bases, leaving 4 bases of the junction unmatched. The CDR3 is 14 residues long. This CDR3 reads CASSSLAGTYEQYF. The CDR3 bases are TGTGCCAGCAGCTCATTAGCGGGAACCTACGAGCAGTACTTC.

This chain uses TRBV7-9 with TRBJ1-2; 7 bases align to TRBD1. CDR1 and CDR2 (germline): SEHNR, FQNEAQ (reference sequence). The junction had 4 bases not matched to a gene; V was cut back by 1 base and J by 8 bases. The CDR3 runs to 13 residues. CDR3 nucleotides: TGTGCCAGCAGCTTAGAGGGGGCAAGGGGCTACACCTTC. Its protein is CASSLEGARGYTF.

The chain carries TRBV10-3 and TRBJ2-1; 10 nucleotides agree with TRBD2. The CDR3 covers 13 residues. V gave up 6 bases and J gave up 7 bases; unmatched junction bases: 3. Germline V CDR1 and CDR2: ENHRY, SYGVKD. CDR3 amino acids: CAIRVTSGNEQFF. CDR3 nucleotide sequence: TGTGCCATCAGGGTGACTAGCGGGAATGAGCAGTTCTTC.

This chain uses TRBV30 with TRBJ2-1, with 7 bases fitting TRBD2. Germline V gene sequence: CDR1 GTSNPN, CDR2 SVGIG (reference sequence). The CDR3 runs to 14 residues. The trim removed 5 bases at V and 5 bases at J, leaving 9 bases unmatched. CDR3 residues: CAWAKAGTNNEQFF. CDR3 DNA sequence: TGTGCCTGGGCCAAAGCGGGAACCAACAATGAGCAGTTCTTC.

J is TRBJ1-3 and V is TRBV21-1; the table names TRBD1, a call not compared with the DNA. TRBV21-1 is marked as a pseudogene. There are 16 residues in the CDR3. The CDR3 reads CASSKGQTISGNTIYF. DNA for the CDR3: TGTGCCAGCAGCAAAGGCCAGACAATCTCTGGAAACACCATATATTTT.

The V call is TRBV9, the J call TRBJ1-1, with a weak D call TRBD1 (5 bases). The CDR3 sequence is 14 residues long. Germline V gene lookup returns CDR1 SGDLS and CDR2 YYNGEE. Trimming pared 1 base from V and 4 bases from J, leaving 11 bases between. CDR3 loop: CASSVQGDSTEAFF. As DNA, the CDR3 is TGTGCCAGCAGCGTACAGGGTGATAGCACTGAAGCTTTCTTT.

Here the CDR3 DNA reads TGCGCCAGCAGCCAAGATTTGAGGGAAAGCTATGGCTACACCTTC. Residues: CASSQDLRESYGYTF. The chain is built from TRBV4-1 and TRBJ1-2; D remains unclear. The CDR3 extends over 15 amino acids. Germline V CDR1 and CDR2: MGHRA, YSYEKL. V lost 0 bases and J lost 4, with 12 bases in between.